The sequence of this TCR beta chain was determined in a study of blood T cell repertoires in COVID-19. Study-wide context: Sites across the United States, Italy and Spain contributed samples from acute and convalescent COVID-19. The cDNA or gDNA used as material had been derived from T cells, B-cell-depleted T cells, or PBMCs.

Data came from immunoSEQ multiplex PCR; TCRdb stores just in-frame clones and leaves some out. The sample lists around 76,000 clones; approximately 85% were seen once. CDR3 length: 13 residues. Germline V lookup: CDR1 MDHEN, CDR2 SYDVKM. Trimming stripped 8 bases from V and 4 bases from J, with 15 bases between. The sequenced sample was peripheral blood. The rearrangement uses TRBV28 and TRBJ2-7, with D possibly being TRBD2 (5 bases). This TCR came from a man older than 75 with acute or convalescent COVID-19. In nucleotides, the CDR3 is TGTGCCAGCTTAGAGGGTGTAGGGTACGAGCAGTACTTC. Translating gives CASLEGVGYEQYF. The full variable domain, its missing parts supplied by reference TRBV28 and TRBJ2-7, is DVKVTQSSRYLVKRTGEKVFLECVQDMDHENMFWYRQDPGLGLRLIYFSYDVKMKEKGDIPEGYSVSREKKERFSLILESASTNQTSMYLCASLEGVGYEQYFGPGTRLTVT.